The entry below describes one TCR beta chain. This sample was taken from a study of blood T cell repertoires in COVID-19. Study-wide background: Sites in the United States, Italy and Spain provided acute and convalescent COVID-19 samples. T cells, B-cell-depleted T cells, or PBMCs supplied cDNA or gDNA.

CDR3 size: 15 residues. The V end was cut by 6 bases, the J end by 6 bases, with 21 bases between. Germline loops: CDR1 MNHEY, CDR2 SVGEGT. TCRdb keeps only in-frame clones here, not all; method: immunoSEQ multiplex PCR. The sample has about 340,000 clones, around 91% seen once. The chain is built from TRBV6-2 or TRBV6-3 and TRBJ2-7, with D possibly being TRBD2 (5 bases). The sequence came from a woman younger than 35 who had recovered from COVID-19. The specimen sequenced was peripheral blood. DNA of the CDR3: TGTGCCAGCAGCCCCCATGGGAACTATGCGGGCGAGCAGTACGTC. It specifies CASSPHGNYAGEQYV.